The source of this T cell receptor (beta chain) is a study of blood T cell repertoires in COVID-19. Across the study: Specimens from acute and convalescent COVID-19 originated in the United States, Italy and Spain. Sample material is recorded as cDNA or gDNA derived from T cells, B-cell-depleted T cells, or PBMCs.

Trimming stripped 6 bases from V and 4 bases from J, with 12 bases between. This CDR3 has 13 residues. Source study methods: Estimation of nucleated cell counts relied on the amplification of reference gene primers. Using immunoSEQ multiplex PCR, the repertoire was profiled, and TCRdb retains in-frame clones only, with some absent. V and J calls and clone size come straight from that table; D and trimming were deduced from the DNA. The sample holds about 170,000 clones, 83% seen once. The sequencing sample was made of peripheral blood. This sequence was found in a woman older than 75 with acute or convalescent COVID-19. The chain joins TRBV12-3 or TRBV12-4 to TRBJ1-2; TRBD1 might be the D (6 bases). The CDR3 sequence is CASSPRGSYGYTF. The CDR3 coding sequence is TGTGCCAGCAGCCCAAGGGGGAGCTATGGCTACACCTTC.